This entry lists 13 T cell receptor beta chains sequenced from one sample in a study of blood T cell repertoires in COVID-19 (dated by TCRdb to 2018 to 2020). Library construction relied on the immunoSEQ multiplex PCR assay. As stored in TCRdb, this immuneACCESS dataset retains in-frame rearrangements with V and J assigned. A fraction of the clones does not appear; measured against another copy, unresolved V genes explain less than half of the discrepancy, and the remainder lacks a known reason. The sample table records approximately 35,000 clones; around 80% of these occur just once. Of the sample, about 14% falls within the top ten clones. Source material: peripheral blood. Receptor source: a human donor in a cohort sampled during active COVID-19.

This clone is medium-sized in the sample. V and J are TRBV4-3 and TRBJ1-1; D not certain. This CDR3 is built from 15 residues. From germline, CDR1 is LGHNA and CDR2 YSLEER. Trimming left V 1 base short and J 0 bases short, with 9 bases between. The CDR3 loop is CASSQVADMNTEAFF. DNA of the CDR3: TGCGCCAGCAGCCAAGTTGCAGACATGAACACTGAAGCTTTCTTT.

The rearrangement links TRBV27 to TRBJ1-3, with 9 bases aligning to TRBD1. Germline V gene sequence: CDR1 MNHEY, CDR2 SMNVEV (reference sequence). The CDR3 length is 14 residues. Trimming took 4 bases from V and 5 from J; bases not matched to a gene: 3. The CDR3: CASSSGTGRNTIYF. CDR3 in DNA: TGTGCCAGCAGTTCCGGGACAGGGAGAAACACCATATATTTT.

The J gene is TRBJ2-3, the V gene TRBV11-2; unclear D gene. From germline, CDR1 is SGHAT and CDR2 FQNNGV. The CDR3 is 12 residues long. Trimming left V 6 bases short and J 0 bases short, with 4 bases between. DNA of the CDR3: TGTGCCAGCAGTCCTAGCACAGATACGCAGTATTTT. It encodes CASSPSTDTQYF.

V is TRBV18 and J is TRBJ2-7; TRBD1 agrees at 8 bases. The CDR3 contains 13 residues. Germline V gives CDR1 KGHSH, CDR2 LQKENI. With V trimmed by 4 bases and J by 3 bases, 2 bases remained unmatched. The CDR3 spells CASSLGQGYEQYF. As DNA, the CDR3 is TGTGCCAGCTCACTTGGACAGGGCTACGAGCAGTACTTC.

The DNA of the CDR3 is TGCAGCGTTGATTCCCAGGGGCCTGGCTACACCTTC. Its protein is CSVDSQGPGYTF. J is TRBJ1-2 and V is TRBV29-1; D perhaps matches TRBD1 (6 bases). This CDR3 contains 12 residues. Germline V gene sequence: CDR1 SQVTM, CDR2 ANQGSEA. V dropped 3 bases and J dropped 7 bases, with 12 bases sitting between them.

V gene TRBV18 combines with J gene TRBJ1-1; D ambiguous. The germline CDR1 and CDR2 sequences are KGHSH and LQKENI. The CDR3 sequence is 13 residues long. V was trimmed by 3 bases and J by 1 base, leaving 6 bases between them. CDR3 in amino acids: CASSPSWNTEAFF. For the CDR3, the DNA is TGTGCCAGCTCACCCTCTTGGAACACTGAAGCTTTCTTT.

This clone was detected a few times. The chain recombines TRBV19 with TRBJ1-1; 8 bases agree with TRBD1. Per germline, CDR1 LNHDA and CDR2 SQIVND (reference sequence). The CDR3 has 15 residues. Trimming cost V 5 bases and J 3 bases; bases outside gene matches: 8. DNA of the CDR3: TGTGCCAGTAGTCCGAGGACAGGGATGGACACTGAAGCTTTCTTT. Protein: CASSPRTGMDTEAFF. Full variable domain (remainder filled in from reference TRBV19 and TRBJ1-1): DGGITQSPKYLFRKEGQNVTLSCEQNLNHDAMYWYRQDPGQGLRLIYYSQIVNDFQKGDIAEGYSVSREKKESFPLTVTSAQKNPTAFYLCASSPRTGMDTEAFFGQGTRLTVV.

The count of this clone is one. CDR3 coding DNA: TGTGCCAGCAGCTTGAGCGAGACCCAAGAGACCCAGTACTTC. Protein: CASSLSETQETQYF. The chain has TRBV5-4 and TRBJ2-5; no reliable D call. The germline CDR1 and CDR2 sequences are SGHNT and YYREEE (reference sequence). Trimming pared 1 base from V and 1 base from J, leaving 8 bases between. This CDR3 has 14 residues.

The V call is TRBV19, the J call TRBJ2-7; 9 nucleotides match TRBD1. Germline V gene sequence: CDR1 LNHDA, CDR2 SQIVND (reference sequence). With 4 bases clipped from V and 5 bases from J, the junction kept 6 bases outside the gene matches. The CDR3 covers 14 residues. The CDR3 is CASSNGQGKNEQYF. The CDR3 DNA sequence: TGTGCCAGTAGTAACGGACAGGGGAAGAACGAGCAGTACTTC.

The chain uses TRBV18 and TRBJ2-1; possibly TRBD1 for D (6 bases). Germline CDR1 and CDR2: KGHSH and LQKENI. Between the trimmed V and J ends, which lost 1 base and 3 bases, there was a span of 7 bases. This CDR3 has 14 amino acids. CDR3 sequence reads: CASSPQGDYNEQFF. The CDR3 DNA reads as TGTGCCAGCTCACCACAGGGGGACTACAATGAGCAGTTCTTC.

J is TRBJ1-5 and V is TRBV21-1; no check of the table's D call, TRBD1, against the DNA was made. TRBV21-1 is labeled a pseudogene. CDR3 length: 13 amino acids. The chain's CDR3 is CASSKQINQPQHF. The DNA of the CDR3 is TGTGCCAGCAGCAAACAGATCAATCAGCCCCAGCATTTT.

This clone was detected only once. V and J are TRBV30 and TRBJ2-5, with 7 bases lining up with TRBD2. V lost 3 bases to trimming and J lost 5 bases; unmatched junction nucleotides: 12. The CDR3 runs to 15 residues. Germline V lookup: CDR1 GTSNPN, CDR2 SVGIG (reference sequence). The CDR3: CAWSLGGTGWETQYF. The CDR3 DNA reads TGTGCCTGGAGCCTCGGGGGGACGGGTTGGGAGACCCAGTACTTC.

The rearrangement joins TRBV7-3 to TRBJ2-3, with 7 nucleotides matching TRBD1. Germline CDR1 SGHTA, CDR2 FQGTGA. This CDR3 is built from 17 residues. V was clipped by 4 bases and J by 4 bases; unmatched bases: 14. CDR3 DNA sequence: TGTGCCAGCAGCTATCAGAAGGGGGCTAAGGTCCCAGATACGCAGTATTTT. This translates into CASSYQKGAKVPDTQYF.